This record covers a single T cell receptor beta chain. The sample is drawn from a study of T cell responses to AZD1222 COVID-19 vaccine. Assay: immunoSEQ multiplex PCR; the TCRdb copy retains only in-frame clones and omits some. The sample includes 100,000 to 140,000 clones, about 93% seen only once; the top ten take roughly a fifth. The sequences come from peripheral blood, collected on day 0 of AZD1222 vaccination. The source of this sequence is an adult in good health.

The DNA for the CDR3 is TGTGCCAGCAGTGAAGTAGGGACCAGGGGGGCCTACGAGCAGTACTTC. Residues: CASSEVGTRGAYEQYF. The rearrangement uses TRBV6-1 and TRBJ2-7, with D possibly matching TRBD1 (7 bases). V gave up 1 base and J gave up 2 bases, with 15 bases separating them. The CDR3 is 16 residues long. The germline CDR1 and CDR2 sequences are MNHNS and SASEGT.